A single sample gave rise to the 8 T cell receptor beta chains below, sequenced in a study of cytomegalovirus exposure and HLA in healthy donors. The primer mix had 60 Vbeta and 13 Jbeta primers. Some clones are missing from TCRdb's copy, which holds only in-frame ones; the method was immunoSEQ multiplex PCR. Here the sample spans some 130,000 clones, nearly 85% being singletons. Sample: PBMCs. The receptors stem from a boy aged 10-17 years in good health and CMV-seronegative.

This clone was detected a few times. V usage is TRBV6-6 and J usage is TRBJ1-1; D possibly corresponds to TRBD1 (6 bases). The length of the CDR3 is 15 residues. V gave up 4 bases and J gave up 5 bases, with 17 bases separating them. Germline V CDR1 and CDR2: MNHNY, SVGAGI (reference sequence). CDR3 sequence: CASSWGYREGTEAFF. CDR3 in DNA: TGTGCCAGCAGTTGGGGATACAGGGAAGGAACTGAAGCTTTCTTT.

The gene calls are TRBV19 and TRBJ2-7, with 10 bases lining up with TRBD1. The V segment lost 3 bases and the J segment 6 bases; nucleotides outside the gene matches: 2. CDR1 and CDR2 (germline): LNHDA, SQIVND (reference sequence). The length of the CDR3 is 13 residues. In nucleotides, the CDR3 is TGTGCCAGTAGTATGGGACAGGGGTCCGAGCAGTACTTC. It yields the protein CASSMGQGSEQYF.

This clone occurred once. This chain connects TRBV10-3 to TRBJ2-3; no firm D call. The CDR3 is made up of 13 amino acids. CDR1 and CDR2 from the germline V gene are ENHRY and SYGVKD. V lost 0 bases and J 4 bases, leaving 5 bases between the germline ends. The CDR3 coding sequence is TGTGCCATCAGTGAGTCCGCGGCAGATACGCAGTATTTT. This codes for CAISESAADTQYF.

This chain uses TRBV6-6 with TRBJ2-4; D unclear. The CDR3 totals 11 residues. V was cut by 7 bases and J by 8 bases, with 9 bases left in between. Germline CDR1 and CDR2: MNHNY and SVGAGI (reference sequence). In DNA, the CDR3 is TGTGCCAGCAAGGAGTGGGACATTCAGTACTTC. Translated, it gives CASKEWDIQYF.

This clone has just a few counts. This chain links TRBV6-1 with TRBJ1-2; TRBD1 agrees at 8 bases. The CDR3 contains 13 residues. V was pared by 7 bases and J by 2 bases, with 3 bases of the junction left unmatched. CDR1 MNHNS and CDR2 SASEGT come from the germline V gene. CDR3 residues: CASTRTGNYGYTF. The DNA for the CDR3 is TGTGCCAGCACCAGGACAGGGAACTATGGCTACACCTTC.

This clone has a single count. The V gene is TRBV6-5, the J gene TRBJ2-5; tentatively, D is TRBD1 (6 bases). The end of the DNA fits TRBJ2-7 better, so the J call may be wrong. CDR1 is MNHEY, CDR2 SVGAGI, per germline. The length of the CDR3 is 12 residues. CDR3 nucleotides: TGTGCCAGCCTTTCGAGCAGGGGCGAGCAGTACTTC. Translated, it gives CASLSSRGEQYF.

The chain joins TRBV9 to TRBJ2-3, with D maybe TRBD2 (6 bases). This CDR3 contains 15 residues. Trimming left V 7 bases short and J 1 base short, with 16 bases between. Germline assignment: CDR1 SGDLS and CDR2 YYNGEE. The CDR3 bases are TGTGCCAGCCGGGAGAGTGCCGGCGGCACAGATACGCAGTATTTT. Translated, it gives CASRESAGGTDTQYF.

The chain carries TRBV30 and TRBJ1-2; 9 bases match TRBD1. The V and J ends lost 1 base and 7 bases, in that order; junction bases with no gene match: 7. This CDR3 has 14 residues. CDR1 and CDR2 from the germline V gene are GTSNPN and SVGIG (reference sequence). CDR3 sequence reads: CAWSGGTGTSGYTF. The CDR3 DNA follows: TGTGCCTGGAGTGGGGGGACAGGGACTTCTGGCTACACCTTC.